This T cell receptor beta chain is drawn from a study of T cell clonotyping in hematopoietic cell transplantation. Here immunoSEQ multiplex PCR was the method, and the copy in TCRdb shows in-frame clones only, minus some. The profile shows 10,000 to 15,000 clones, over 75% of them singletons. The germline V and J ends were trimmed by 1 base and 3 bases, with 10 bases remaining between them. This CDR3 contains 14 residues. The germline V gene has CDR1 SGHRS and CDR2 YFSETQ. This receptor was taken from a man aged 25-45 years in good health. Some clones in this sample may be carry-over from other donors' samples. Material: peripheral blood mononuclear cells. This chain connects TRBV5-1 to TRBJ1-1; D gene ambiguous. CDR3 region: CASSLSLGDTEAFF. The CDR3 DNA is TGCGCCAGCAGCTTGTCCCTCGGGGACACTGAAGCTTTCTTT.